These T cell receptor beta chains were read from a single sample in a study of shared clonotypes between healthy human individuals. Sequenced by immunoSEQ multiplex PCR; TCRdb stores in-frame clones only, minus some. The sample lists 100,000 to 130,000 clones; about 70% were seen once. Sequencing input: memory CD8+ T cells sorted from blood. The origin of the receptors is a woman aged 25 to 45 in good health. Both conserved end residues are part of each CDR3. The order of the fields is D gene, V gene, clone size, J gene, CDR3 protein, CDR3 DNA. D genes are given only for firm matches. Not all rows give a size; the values are once, few, many and, for expanded clones, a class.

d_gene: NA; v_gene: TRBV21-1; abundance: few; j_gene: TRBJ1-5; CDR3aa: CASSKAPERGRIRNQPQHF; CDR3nt: TGTGCCAGCAGCAAAGCGCCGGAAAGGGGGAGGATCCGCAATCAGCCCCAGCATTTT
d_gene: TRBD1; v_gene: TRBV19; abundance: once; j_gene: TRBJ1-1; CDR3aa: CASSIGSRGQVKAFF; CDR3nt: TGTGCCAGTAGTATCGGGTCCAGGGGGCAGGTCAAAGCTTTCTTT
d_gene: NA; v_gene: TRBV2; abundance: once; j_gene: TRBJ2-1; CDR3aa: CASKFGIEAEQFF; CDR3nt: TGTGCCAGCAAATTCGGAATAGAGGCTGAGCAGTTCTTC
d_gene: NA; v_gene: TRBV2; abundance: NA; j_gene: TRBJ2-7; CDR3aa: CASRTVINYEQYF; CDR3nt: TGTGCCAGCAGAACAGTTATAAACTACGAGCAGTACTTC
d_gene: NA; v_gene: TRBV6-1; abundance: NA; j_gene: TRBJ2-2; CDR3aa: CASRRGGTGELFF; CDR3nt: TGTGCCAGCAGGAGAGGGGGCACCGGGGAGCTGTTTTTT
d_gene: TRBD2; v_gene: TRBV18; abundance: NA; j_gene: TRBJ2-2; CDR3aa: CASSPTTLAGGSTGELFF; CDR3nt: TGTGCCAGCTCACCTACAACATTAGCGGGAGGCTCCACCGGGGAGCTGTTTTTT
d_gene: NA; v_gene: TRBV4-2; abundance: NA; j_gene: TRBJ1-1; CDR3aa: CASSSYRVSTEAFF; CDR3nt: TGTGCCAGCAGCTCATACAGGGTCTCGACTGAAGCTTTCTTT
d_gene: TRBD1; v_gene: TRBV27; abundance: NA; j_gene: TRBJ2-7; CDR3aa: CASNTLGQGYEQYF; CDR3nt: TGTGCCAGCAATACCTTAGGACAGGGCTACGAGCAGTACTTC
d_gene: NA; v_gene: TRBV25-1; abundance: many; j_gene: TRBJ1-4; CDR3aa: CASSEGREVGKLFF; CDR3nt: TGTGCCAGCAGTGAAGGAAGAGAAGTGGGGAAACTGTTTTTT
d_gene: NA; v_gene: TRBV5-1; abundance: NA; j_gene: TRBJ2-3; CDR3aa: CASCGSTDTQYF; CDR3nt: TGCGCCAGTTGCGGAAGCACAGATACGCAGTATTTT
d_gene: TRBD1; v_gene: TRBV19; abundance: once; j_gene: TRBJ2-7; CDR3aa: CASSILWPDRAYEQYF; CDR3nt: TGTGCCAGTAGTATTCTCTGGCCGGACAGGGCCTACGAGCAGTACTTC
d_gene: NA; v_gene: TRBV15; abundance: few; j_gene: TRBJ2-7; CDR3aa: CATSRGWAGAKYEQYF; CDR3nt: TGTGCCACCAGCAGGGGTTGGGCAGGGGCGAAATACGAGCAGTACTTC
d_gene: TRBD2; v_gene: TRBV4-1; abundance: once; j_gene: TRBJ2-5; CDR3aa: CASSQDPPWTSGVGETQYF; CDR3nt: TGCGCCAGCAGCCAAGACCCCCCGTGGACTAGCGGTGTGGGTGAGACCCAGTACTTC
d_gene: TRBD2; v_gene: TRBV7-8; abundance: once; j_gene: TRBJ2-7; CDR3aa: CASSWGLAGQTYEQYF; CDR3nt: TGTGCCAGCAGTTGGGGACTAGCGGGCCAGACCTACGAGCAGTACTTC
d_gene: TRBD1; v_gene: TRBV28; abundance: once; j_gene: TRBJ2-1; CDR3aa: CASSSGQGRDNEQFF; CDR3nt: TGTGCCAGCAGCTCTGGACAGGGGCGAGACAATGAGCAGTTCTTC
d_gene: NA; v_gene: TRBV19; abundance: NA; j_gene: TRBJ2-7; CDR3aa: CASSIPSGTFPYEQYF; CDR3nt: TGTGCCAGTAGTATTCCCTCCGGGACGTTCCCCTACGAGCAGTACTTC
d_gene: NA; v_gene: TRBV29-1; abundance: NA; j_gene: TRBJ2-1; CDR3aa: CSVDSQNYNEQFF; CDR3nt: TGCAGCGTTGATAGTCAGAACTACAATGAGCAGTTCTTC
d_gene: TRBD2; v_gene: TRBV7-8; abundance: NA; j_gene: TRBJ2-7; CDR3aa: CASSLATSGRGQYF; CDR3nt: TGTGCCAGCAGCTTAGCGACTAGCGGGAGAGGGCAGTACTTC
d_gene: TRBD2; v_gene: TRBV5-1; abundance: NA; j_gene: TRBJ2-7; CDR3aa: CASSSGTSGGWQYF; CDR3nt: TGCGCCAGCAGCTCTGGGACTAGCGGGGGGTGGCAGTACTTC
d_gene: NA; v_gene: TRBV27; abundance: NA; j_gene: TRBJ1-2; CDR3aa: CASSFGRNHGYTF; CDR3nt: TGTGCCAGCAGTTTCGGGCGGAACCATGGCTACACCTTC
d_gene: NA; v_gene: TRBV2; abundance: NA; j_gene: TRBJ2-7; CDR3aa: CASKGTDSYEQYF; CDR3nt: TGTGCCAGCAAAGGGACGGATTCCTACGAGCAGTACTTC
d_gene: NA; v_gene: TRBV6-1; abundance: NA; j_gene: TRBJ1-5; CDR3aa: CASSESKGGGQPQHF; CDR3nt: TGTGCCAGCAGTGAATCGAAGGGGGGAGGTCAGCCCCAGCATTTT
d_gene: TRBD1; v_gene: TRBV10-3; abundance: many; j_gene: TRBJ1-2; CDR3aa: CAISESGTGTLDVAF; CDR3nt: TGTGCCATCAGTGAGTCCGGGACAGGGACGTTAGACGTCGCCTTC
d_gene: NA; v_gene: TRBV5-4; abundance: NA; j_gene: TRBJ2-3; CDR3aa: CASSLGIAGAGDTQYF; CDR3nt: TGTGCCAGCAGCTTGGGTATCGCGGGGGCGGGAGATACGCAGTATTTT
d_gene: NA; v_gene: TRBV4-2; abundance: NA; j_gene: TRBJ1-2; CDR3aa: CASSFTGNYTF; CDR3nt: TGTGCCAGCAGCTTTACAGGGAACTACACCTTC
d_gene: NA; v_gene: TRBV28; abundance: NA; j_gene: TRBJ2-2; CDR3aa: CASRERDRYNTGELFF; CDR3nt: TGTGCCAGCAGGGAGCGGGACAGATACAACACCGGGGAGCTGTTTTTT
d_gene: NA; v_gene: TRBV7-9; abundance: few; j_gene: TRBJ2-1; CDR3aa: CASSSVGGEQFF; CDR3nt: TGTGCCAGCAGCTCTGTAGGTGGTGAGCAGTTCTTC
d_gene: TRBD2; v_gene: TRBV11-2; abundance: NA; j_gene: TRBJ2-7; CDR3aa: CASSLAPSGYEQYF; CDR3nt: TGTGCCAGCAGCTTAGCCCCTAGCGGATACGAGCAGTACTTC
d_gene: NA; v_gene: TRBV27; abundance: NA; j_gene: TRBJ1-5; CDR3aa: CASSHLADSSNQPQHF; CDR3nt: TGTGCCAGCAGTCACCTGGCGGACAGCTCTAATCAGCCCCAGCATTTT
d_gene: NA; v_gene: TRBV14; abundance: NA; j_gene: TRBJ1-5; CDR3aa: CASSQDGRKRQPQHF; CDR3nt: TGTGCCAGCAGCCAAGACGGACGGAAGAGGCAGCCCCAGCATTTT
d_gene: NA; v_gene: TRBV7-2; abundance: few; j_gene: TRBJ2-7; CDR3aa: CASSSGTVAYEQYF; CDR3nt: TGTGCCAGCAGCTCGGGGACGGTGGCCTACGAGCAGTACTTC
d_gene: NA; v_gene: TRBV13; abundance: NA; j_gene: TRBJ2-5; CDR3aa: CASSLGALGETQYF; CDR3nt: TGTGCCAGCAGCCTGGGCGCTTTAGGGGAGACCCAGTACTTC
d_gene: NA; v_gene: TRBV25-1; abundance: NA; j_gene: TRBJ2-7; CDR3aa: CASSESGRASNYEQYF; CDR3nt: TGTGCCAGCAGTGAATCGGGGAGAGCCTCAAACTACGAGCAGTACTTC
d_gene: NA; v_gene: TRBV19; abundance: few; j_gene: TRBJ2-3; CDR3aa: CASSIAQPYTDTQYF; CDR3nt: TGTGCCAGTAGTATAGCTCAGCCTTACACAGATACGCAGTATTTT
d_gene: NA; v_gene: TRBV19; abundance: NA; j_gene: TRBJ2-1; CDR3aa: CASSIGSGGGPGNEQFF; CDR3nt: TGTGCCAGTAGTATAGGTTCGGGCGGTGGGCCGGGCAATGAGCAGTTCTTC
d_gene: NA; v_gene: TRBV7-2; abundance: NA; j_gene: TRBJ1-2; CDR3aa: CASSLVGYGYTF; CDR3nt: TGTGCCAGCAGCTTAGTAGGCTATGGCTACACCTTC
d_gene: NA; v_gene: TRBV28; abundance: NA; j_gene: TRBJ1-1; CDR3aa: CASSQTIFAGEVNTEAFF; CDR3nt: TGTGCCAGCAGCCAAACGATTTTTGCAGGGGAAGTGAACACTGAAGCTTTCTTT